A single sample is the source of the 2 T cell receptor beta chains below, sequenced in a study of liver allograft versus peripheral blood T cells. Study overall: Intrahepatic T cell receptor repertoires from transplanted livers were compared against repertoires in recipients' peripheral blood.

Using its own MiXCR run on the reads, TCRdb lists one record per CDR3 protein. This sample has some 7,000 distinct CDR3 sequences; roughly 17% occur once, and the top ten carry roughly 7.1%. The receptors were sampled from a human patient who had a liver transplant. The graft donor may have given rise to some T cells.

With regard to this clonotype: A much larger clone differs by one base, so this may be a read error. This chain joins TRBV6-5 and TRBJ1-4, with 8 bases fitting TRBD1. The CDR3 is made up of 15 amino acids. The germline CDR1 and CDR2 sequences are MNHEY and SVGAGI. V gave up 1 base and J gave up 9 bases; unmatched junction bases: 7. The CDR3 region has the DNA TGTGCCAGCAGTTACTTGGGGACAGGCATGAAAAAACTGTTTTTT. Protein sequence: CASSYLGTGMKKLFF.

This clonotype has just one count. The chain carries TRBV9 and TRBJ2-5, with 9 nucleotides matching TRBD2. CDR1 is SGDLS, CDR2 YYNGEE, per germline. V lost 0 bases to trimming and J lost 1 base; unmatched junction nucleotides: 4. The CDR3 loop spans 16 amino acids. The CDR3 is CASSVEPSGVQETQYF. Written as DNA, the CDR3 is TGTGCCAGCAGCGTAGAGCCTAGCGGGGTCCAAGAGACCCAGTACTTC.